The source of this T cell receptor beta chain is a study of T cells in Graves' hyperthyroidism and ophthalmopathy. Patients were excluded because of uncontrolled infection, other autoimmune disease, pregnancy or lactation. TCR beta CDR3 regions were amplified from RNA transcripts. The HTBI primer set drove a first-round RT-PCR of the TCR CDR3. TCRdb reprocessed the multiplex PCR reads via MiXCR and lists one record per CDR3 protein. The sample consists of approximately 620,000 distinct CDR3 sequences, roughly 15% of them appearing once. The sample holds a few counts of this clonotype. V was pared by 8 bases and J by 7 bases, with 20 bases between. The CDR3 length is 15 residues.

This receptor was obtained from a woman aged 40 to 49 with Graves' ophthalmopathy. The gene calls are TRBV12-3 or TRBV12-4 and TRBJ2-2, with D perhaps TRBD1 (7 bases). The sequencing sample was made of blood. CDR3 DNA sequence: TGTGCCAGCTCCCCGGGCGGGACAGTAGTCGGGGAGCTGTTTTTT. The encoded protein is CASSPGGTVVGELFF.